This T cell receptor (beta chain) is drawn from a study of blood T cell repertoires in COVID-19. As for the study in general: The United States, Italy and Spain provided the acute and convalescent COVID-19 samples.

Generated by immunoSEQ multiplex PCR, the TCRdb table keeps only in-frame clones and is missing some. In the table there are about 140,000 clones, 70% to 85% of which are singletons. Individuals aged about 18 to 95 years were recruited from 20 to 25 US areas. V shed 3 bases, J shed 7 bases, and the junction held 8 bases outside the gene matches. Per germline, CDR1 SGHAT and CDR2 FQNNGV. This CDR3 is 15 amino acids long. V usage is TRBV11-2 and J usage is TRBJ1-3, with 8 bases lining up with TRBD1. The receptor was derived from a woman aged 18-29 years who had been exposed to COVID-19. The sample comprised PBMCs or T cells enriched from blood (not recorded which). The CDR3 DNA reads TGTGCCAGCAGCTTGTTGGGACAGGCCGGGAACACCATATATTTT. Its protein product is CASSLLGQAGNTIYF. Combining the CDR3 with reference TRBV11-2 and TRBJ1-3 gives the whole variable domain EAGVAQSPRYKIIEKRQSVAFWCNPISGHATLYWYQQILGQGPKLLIQFQNNGVVDDSQLPKDRFSAERLKGVDSTLKIQPAKLEDSAVYLCASSLLGQAGNTIYFGEGSWLTVV.